This T cell receptor beta chain emerged from a study of cytomegalovirus exposure and HLA in healthy donors. General study findings and limits: Certain sequence variants were highly shared and formed a cluster, and this cluster was likely a sequencing artifact.

To note about this clone: Its antigen is not identified.

This CDR3 region has 13 residues. Trimming removed 8 bases from V and 3 bases from J, with 14 bases in between. The germline V gene has CDR1 SNHLY and CDR2 FYNNEI. Use of 60 Vbeta and 13 Jbeta primers characterized the PCR. The assay was immunoSEQ multiplex PCR, and TCRdb's table has in-frame clones only and misses some. The table lists 90,000 to 100,000 clones, 80% of them singletons. The sequence was obtained from a man aged 18 to 35 in good health and CMV-seronegative. The sample was PBMCs. The rearrangement uses TRBV2 and TRBJ2-7; D possibly corresponds to TRBD2 (5 bases). The CDR3 is CASGTGVGYEQYF. The CDR3 nucleotides are TGTGCCAGCGGAACCGGGGTCGGCTACGAGCAGTACTTC. The complete variable domain, with remaining parts taken from reference TRBV2 and TRBJ2-7, reads EPEVTQTPSHQVTQMGQEVILRCVPISNHLYFYWYRQILGQKVEFLVSFYNNEISEKSEIFDDQFSVERPDGSNFTLKIRSTKLEDSAMYFCASGTGVGYEQYFGPGTRLTVT.